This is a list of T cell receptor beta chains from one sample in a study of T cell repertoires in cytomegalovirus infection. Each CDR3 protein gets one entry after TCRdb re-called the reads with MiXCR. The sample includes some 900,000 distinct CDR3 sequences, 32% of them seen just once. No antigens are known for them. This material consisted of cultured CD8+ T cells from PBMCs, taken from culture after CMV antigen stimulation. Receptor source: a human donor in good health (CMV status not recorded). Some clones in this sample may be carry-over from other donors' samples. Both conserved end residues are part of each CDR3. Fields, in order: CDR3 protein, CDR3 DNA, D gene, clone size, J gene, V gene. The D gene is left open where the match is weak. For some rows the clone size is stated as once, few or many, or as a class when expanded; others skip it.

CDR3: CASSRGRVDQPQHF; DNA: TGCGCCAGCAGCCGAGGAAGGGTCGATCAGCCCCAGCATTTT; D: NA; size: NA; J: TRBJ1-5; V: TRBV4-1
CDR3: CASRWGQGKLFF; DNA: TGTGCCTCGCGCTGGGGCCAAGGAAAACTGTTTTTT; D: NA; size: NA; J: TRBJ1-4; V: TRBV19
CDR3: CASSQVERETQYF; DNA: TGTGCCAGCAGCCAAGTTGAACGGGAGACCCAGTACTTC; D: NA; size: NA; J: TRBJ2-5; V: TRBV4-2
CDR3: CASSLTGISYEQYF; DNA: TGTGCCAGCAGCTTGACCGGGATCTCCTACGAGCAGTACTTC; D: NA; size: NA; J: TRBJ2-7; V: TRBV7-6
CDR3: CASSLPRAGAPGSTGELFF; DNA: TGCGCCAGCAGCTTGCCTCGAGCGGGGGCTCCAGGGTCCACCGGGGAGCTGTTTTTT; D: TRBD2; size: NA; J: TRBJ2-2; V: TRBV5-1
CDR3: CASSRRTANTEAFF; DNA: TGTGCCAGCAGTAGAAGGACGGCGAACACTGAAGCTTTCTTT; D: NA; size: NA; J: TRBJ1-1; V: TRBV2
CDR3: CASSYAGLDSYNSPLHF; DNA: TGTGCCAGCAGCTACGCGGGGTTGGACAGCTATAATTCACCCCTCCACTTT; D: NA; size: many; J: TRBJ1-6; V: TRBV7-2
CDR3: CASSSVGTGVDEQYF; DNA: TGTGCCAGCAGCTCCGTCGGGACAGGGGTAGACGAGCAGTACTTC; D: TRBD1; size: NA; J: TRBJ2-7; V: TRBV13
CDR3: CSVEEGREAAYEQYF; DNA: TGCAGCGTTGAAGAAGGCAGGGAAGCGGCATACGAGCAGTACTTC; D: NA; size: few; J: TRBJ2-7; V: TRBV29-1
CDR3: CASSLPPQGNYGYTF; DNA: TGCGCCAGCAGCTTGCCCCCACAGGGCAACTATGGCTACACCTTC; D: NA; size: many; J: TRBJ1-2; V: TRBV5-1
CDR3: CASSNLAGGYNEQFF; DNA: TGTGCTAGCAGCAATCTAGCGGGGGGCTACAATGAGCAGTTCTTC; D: TRBD2; size: NA; J: TRBJ2-1; V: TRBV7-7
CDR3: CASSRPRAENEQFF; DNA: TGTGCCAGCAGTCGGCCCAGGGCAGAGAATGAGCAGTTCTTC; D: NA; size: NA; J: TRBJ2-1; V: TRBV25-1
CDR3: CASSLDRASSYNEQFF; DNA: TGTGCCAGCAGCCTTGACAGGGCGAGCTCCTACAATGAGCAGTTCTTC; D: TRBD1; size: few; J: TRBJ2-1; V: TRBV7-6
CDR3: CASRKGEGRPFSNQPQHF; DNA: TGTGCCAGCAGAAAAGGAGAGGGACGACCCTTTAGCAATCAGCCCCAGCATTTT; D: NA; size: few; J: TRBJ1-5; V: TRBV27
CDR3: CASSYSASGTNYGYTF; DNA: TGTGCCAGCAGTTACTCAGCCTCGGGTACTAACTATGGCTACACCTTC; D: NA; size: NA; J: TRBJ1-2; V: TRBV6-5
CDR3: CASSTVVQVGRTQYF; DNA: TGTGCCAGCAGTACCGTTGTCCAGGTTGGACGGACGCAGTATTTT; D: NA; size: few; J: TRBJ2-3; V: TRBV6-2/TRBV6-3
CDR3: CSASTTGGNYGYTF; DNA: TGCAGTGCTAGTACGACAGGGGGGAACTATGGCTACACCTTC; D: TRBD1; size: NA; J: TRBJ1-2; V: TRBV20-1
CDR3: CAISGQGRGYEQYF; DNA: TGTGCCATCAGTGGACAGGGTCGTGGCTACGAGCAGTACTTC; D: TRBD1; size: few; J: TRBJ2-7; V: TRBV10-3
CDR3: CASSSPGVAEAFF; DNA: TGTGCCAGCAGCTCACCGGGGGTAGCTGAAGCTTTCTTT; D: NA; size: NA; J: TRBJ1-1; V: TRBV7-6
CDR3: CAISEGFRTGGRVDTEAFF; DNA: TGTGCCATCAGTGAGGGATTTCGGACAGGGGGCCGGGTGGACACTGAAGCTTTCTTT; D: TRBD1; size: few; J: TRBJ1-1; V: TRBV10-3
CDR3: CASSSTLSAYEQYF; DNA: TGTGCCAGCAGTTCGACCCTTAGCGCCTACGAGCAGTACTTC; D: NA; size: NA; J: TRBJ2-7; V: TRBV6-1
CDR3: CASSHDRPSYNEQFF; DNA: TGTGCCAGCAGCCACGACCGTCCCTCCTACAATGAGCAGTTCTTC; D: NA; size: few; J: TRBJ2-1; V: TRBV7-8
CDR3: CASSQDRGGTSAVEQFF; DNA: TGCGCCAGCAGCCAAGATCGGGGGGGGACTAGCGCTGTTGAGCAGTTCTTC; D: TRBD2; size: NA; J: TRBJ2-1; V: TRBV4-3
CDR3: CASSRLIDYEQYF; DNA: TGTGCCAGCAGCCGGCTGATCGACTACGAGCAGTACTTC; D: NA; size: NA; J: TRBJ2-7; V: TRBV13
CDR3: CASSLAPTGGTTGELFF; DNA: TGTGCCAGCAGCTTAGCCCCGACAGGGGGGACGACCGGGGAGCTGTTTTTT; D: TRBD1; size: many; J: TRBJ2-2; V: TRBV7-6
CDR3: CSARDLGPGRVYEQYF; DNA: TGCAGTGCTAGAGATCTGGGCCCGGGCAGGGTCTACGAGCAGTACTTC; D: NA; size: few; J: TRBJ2-7; V: TRBV20-1
CDR3: CASSQDPTSGGPYEQYF; DNA: TGTGCCAGCAGCCAAGACCCGACTAGCGGGGGGCCGTACGAGCAGTACTTC; D: TRBD2; size: NA; J: TRBJ2-7; V: TRBV4-2
CDR3: CASSERRNFYEQYF; DNA: TGTGCCAGCAGTGAGCGGCGGAATTTCTACGAGCAGTACTTC; D: NA; size: NA; J: TRBJ2-7; V: TRBV6-1
CDR3: CASSPEGRPYNEQFF; DNA: TGTGCCAGCAGCCCCGAAGGAAGGCCCTACAATGAGCAGTTCTTC; D: NA; size: NA; J: TRBJ2-1; V: TRBV9
CDR3: CAISEEKNEQFF; DNA: TGTGCCATCAGTGAGGAGAAGAATGAGCAGTTCTTC; D: NA; size: few; J: TRBJ2-1; V: TRBV10-3
CDR3: CASSLQGPHNSPLHF; DNA: TGTGCCAGCAGCTTACAGGGGCCCCATAATTCACCCCTCCACTTT; D: TRBD1; size: few; J: TRBJ1-6; V: TRBV9
CDR3: CATCDLPPNWPQHF; DNA: TGTGCTACCTGTGATTTACCCCCGAATTGGCCCCAGCATTTT; D: NA; size: NA; J: TRBJ1-5; V: TRBV24-1
CDR3: CASSQENTDTQYF; DNA: TGCGCCAGCAGCCAGGAGAACACAGATACGCAGTATTTT; D: NA; size: few; J: TRBJ2-3; V: TRBV4-1
CDR3: CASSIVSSRRDSPNYGYTF; DNA: TGTGCCAGTAGTATAGTATCGTCTCGTCGGGACAGCCCTAACTATGGCTACACCTTC; D: TRBD1; size: NA; J: TRBJ1-2; V: TRBV19
CDR3: CASTLGQGLNSPLHF; DNA: TGTGCCAGCACCTTAGGACAGGGTTTGAATTCACCCCTCCACTTT; D: TRBD1; size: few; J: TRBJ1-6; V: TRBV6-5
CDR3: CASSFLLGAKNIQYF; DNA: TGTGCCAGCAGTTTTTTGCTGGGAGCCAAAAACATTCAGTACTTC; D: NA; size: few; J: TRBJ2-4; V: TRBV28
CDR3: CATSRDRGVLYEQYF; DNA: TGTGCCACCAGCAGAGATCGCGGGGTACTCTACGAGCAGTACTTC; D: NA; size: NA; J: TRBJ2-7; V: TRBV15
CDR3: CASSPVAGGSETQYF; DNA: TGTGCCAGCAGCCCAGTAGCGGGGGGGTCGGAGACCCAGTACTTC; D: TRBD2; size: NA; J: TRBJ2-5; V: TRBV7-9
CDR3: CASSTSGRGTDTQYF; DNA: TGTGCCAGTAGTACCTCAGGGAGGGGAACAGATACGCAGTATTTT; D: TRBD2; size: few; J: TRBJ2-3; V: TRBV19
CDR3: CASTSFGQAEEAFF; DNA: TGTGCCAGCACTAGCTTCGGACAGGCCGAGGAAGCTTTCTTT; D: TRBD1; size: NA; J: TRBJ1-1; V: TRBV6-2/TRBV6-3
CDR3: CASSLGKEYTADTEAFF; DNA: TGTGCCAGCAGCTTAGGAAAGGAGTACACCGCGGACACTGAAGCTTTCTTT; D: NA; size: NA; J: TRBJ1-1; V: TRBV11-2
CDR3: CSVEFRGEDTQYF; DNA: TGCAGCGTTGAATTCAGGGGGGAAGATACGCAGTATTTT; D: NA; size: few; J: TRBJ2-3; V: TRBV29-1
CDR3: CASSNTGGNTEAFF; DNA: TGTGCCAGCAGCAATACAGGGGGAAACACTGAAGCTTTCTTT; D: TRBD1; size: NA; J: TRBJ1-1; V: TRBV7-9
CDR3: CASSLDRGYTEAFF; DNA: TGTGCCAGCAGCTTAGACAGGGGTTACACTGAAGCTTTCTTT; D: TRBD1; size: few; J: TRBJ1-1; V: TRBV7-8
CDR3: CASSSAHRGGETQYF; DNA: TGTGCCAGCAGCTCGGCCCACAGGGGCGGGGAGACCCAGTACTTC; D: TRBD1; size: many; J: TRBJ2-5; V: TRBV7-6
CDR3: CASSVRDRGDTYEQYF; DNA: TGTGCCAGCAGTGTTCGGGACAGGGGCGATACCTACGAGCAGTACTTC; D: TRBD1; size: NA; J: TRBJ2-7; V: TRBV12-3/TRBV12-4
CDR3: CSAPIVDGTVISYNEQFF; DNA: TGCAGTGCACCCATAGTGGATGGGACGGTAATCTCCTACAATGAGCAGTTCTTC; D: NA; size: NA; J: TRBJ2-1; V: TRBV20-1
CDR3: CSVEGQGGQETQYF; DNA: TGCAGCGTTGAGGGACAGGGAGGGCAAGAGACCCAGTACTTC; D: TRBD1; size: NA; J: TRBJ2-5; V: TRBV29-1
CDR3: CASSIRLISVNTEAFF; DNA: TGTGCCAGTAGTATACGCCTCATCTCCGTGAACACTGAAGCTTTCTTT; D: NA; size: NA; J: TRBJ1-1; V: TRBV19
CDR3: CASSRIYSGQNEQFF; DNA: TGTGCCAGCAGCCGGATCTATTCGGGACAAAATGAGCAGTTCTTC; D: NA; size: few; J: TRBJ2-1; V: TRBV7-8
CDR3: CASSPWTVWRGADNEQFF; DNA: TGTGCCAGCAGCCCCTGGACAGTCTGGCGGGGGGCGGACAATGAGCAGTTCTTC; D: TRBD2; size: few; J: TRBJ2-1; V: TRBV7-6
CDR3: CASSENGGRETQYF; DNA: TGTGCCAGCAGTGAAAATGGGGGGCGGGAGACCCAGTACTTC; D: NA; size: NA; J: TRBJ2-5; V: TRBV6-1
CDR3: CASSQAEDRGGLFGQTQYF; DNA: TGTGCCAGCAGCCAAGCGGAAGACAGGGGCGGCCTTTTTGGTCAGACGCAGTATTTT; D: TRBD1; size: many; J: TRBJ2-3; V: TRBV4-2
CDR3: CASGFRVQGNTGELFF; DNA: TGTGCTAGTGGTTTCCGGGTGCAGGGGAACACCGGGGAGCTGTTTTTT; D: NA; size: NA; J: TRBJ2-2; V: TRBV12-5
CDR3: CASSPGAPQETQYF; DNA: TGTGCCAGCAGCCCAGGGGCCCCACAAGAGACCCAGTACTTC; D: NA; size: NA; J: TRBJ2-5; V: TRBV7-9